This record concerns one T cell receptor beta chain sequence. These data belong to a study of cytomegalovirus exposure and HLA in healthy donors. CDR1 is MDHEN, CDR2 SYDVKM, per germline. The CDR3 is 13 residues long. V was pared by 7 bases and J by 7 bases, with 6 bases of the junction left unmatched. PCR used 60 Vbeta primers and 13 Jbeta primers. The method was immunoSEQ multiplex PCR; TCRdb's version includes in-frame clones alone and lacks a portion of them. The sample has fewer than 180,000 clones, 79% seen once. Sequencing was carried out using PBMCs. This clonotype was obtained from a human donor in good health. The chain couples TRBV28 to TRBJ2-1, with 8 bases identical to TRBD1. The CDR3 sequence is CASTRTGRNEQFF. The DNA of the CDR3 is TGTGCCAGCACTAGGACAGGGAGAAATGAGCAGTTCTTC.